The clone carrying this T cell receptor beta chain appeared a single time. Its antigen is still unknown. TCRdb analysed the 5' RACE reads with MiXCR anew, one entry per CDR3 protein. The table has 250,000 to 400,000 distinct CDR3 sequences, 11% seen once. The CDR3 covers 17 residues. Germline V gives CDR1 DFQATT, CDR2 SNEGSKA (reference sequence). V was clipped by 1 base and J by 0 bases, with 19 bases between them. The data were obtained in a study of CD8 T cells in ankylosing spondylitis. Points from the study as a whole: Clones tied to disease were said to be significantly enriched in matched ankylosing spondylitis synovial fluid.

The TCR comes from a female donor with ankylosing spondylitis or in good health (not recorded which). Sequencing was carried out using blood, either unsorted or a sorted T cell fraction (not recorded which). The chain carries TRBV20-1 and TRBJ2-7; D call uncertain. The CDR3 spells CSARAPGRSQISYEQYF. The CDR3 DNA is TGCAGTGCTAGAGCCCCCGGGCGGAGCCAAATCTCCTACGAGCAGTACTTC.